A single sample gave rise to the 9 T cell receptor beta chains below, sequenced in a study of blood T cell repertoires in COVID-19. Method: immunoSEQ multiplex PCR; TCRdb's copy keeps in-frame clones and lacks some. The repertoire consists of about 300,000 clones, with around 90% occurring once and the leading ten covering approximately 2.2%. The source material was peripheral blood. These receptors were taken from a man between 18 and 35 years old with active or convalescent COVID-19.

V is TRBV7-9 and J is TRBJ1-5; 9 positions agree with TRBD1. There are 14 residues in the CDR3. Germline V gene sequence: CDR1 SEHNR, CDR2 FQNEAQ (reference sequence). J was trimmed by 5 bases and V by 6 bases; bases with no gene match: 5. CDR3: CASSWDRAYQPQHF. The CDR3 DNA follows: TGTGCCAGCAGTTGGGACAGGGCTTATCAGCCCCAGCATTTT.

V is TRBV5-1 and J is TRBJ1-1; D unresolved. Germline CDR1 SGHRS, CDR2 YFSETQ. Deletions cut 0 bases from V and 4 bases from J, with 10 bases between. The CDR3 loop spans 14 amino acids. The CDR3 loop reads CASSLARGFTEAFF. CDR3 nucleotide sequence: TGCGCCAGCAGCTTGGCTCGGGGATTCACTGAAGCTTTCTTT.

The V call is TRBV15, the J call TRBJ1-2; unclear D gene. V lost 0 bases, J lost 10 bases, and 12 bases lay in between. Germline V gene data show CDR1 as LNHNV and CDR2 as YYDKDF (reference sequence). CDR3 length equals 13 residues. The CDR3 sequence is CATSRDFAENYTF. Here the CDR3 DNA reads TGTGCCACCAGCAGAGATTTTGCAGAAAACTACACCTTC.

The rearrangement uses TRBV5-6 and TRBJ2-1; D is unclear. Per germline, CDR1 SGHDT and CDR2 YYEEEE. V was trimmed by 1 base and J by 4 bases, leaving 6 bases between them. The length of the CDR3 is 13 residues. The CDR3 sequence is CASSLNSYNEQFF. CDR3 sequence (DNA): TGTGCCAGCAGCTTGAACAGTTACAATGAGCAGTTCTTC.

This clone showed up just a few times. The V call is TRBV6-6, the J call TRBJ2-5, with D perhaps matching TRBD2 (5 bases). Germline lookup yields CDR1 MNHNY and CDR2 SVGAGI (reference sequence). The ends were cut back, 8 bases at V and 5 bases at J, with 21 bases in the middle. This CDR3 is 15 amino acids long. The CDR3 is CASRTYRGVAETQYF. The CDR3 DNA reads as TGTGCCAGCCGAACCTACCGGGGAGTCGCGGAGACCCAGTACTTC.

The chain recombines TRBV9 with TRBJ1-2, with 7 nucleotides matching TRBD1. The CDR3 extends over 19 amino acids. Germline V gene data show CDR1 as SGDLS and CDR2 as YYNGEE. The trim removed 3 bases at V and 5 bases at J, leaving 22 bases unmatched. CDR3 sequence (DNA): TGTGCCAGCAGCGAGGGGGCACCGGACGCGCTTTTTATTTTATATGGCTACACCTTC. Protein: CASSEGAPDALFILYGYTF.

This chain connects TRBV4-3 to TRBJ2-7, with 9 nucleotides matching TRBD1. The CDR3 contains 14 residues. V shed 5 bases and J 2 bases; nucleotides not matched to a gene: 4. Germline CDR1 reads LGHNA; CDR2 reads YSLEER. Here the CDR3 DNA reads TGCGCCAGCAGCGTCCGGACAGGGGCCTACGAGCAGTACTTC. Protein product: CASSVRTGAYEQYF.

This chain connects TRBV14 to TRBJ1-1; D call uncertain. Trimming took 1 base from V and 4 from J, leaving 10 bases between them. The CDR3 extends over 14 amino acids. Germline CDR1 reads SGHDN; CDR2 reads FVKESK. The CDR3 region is CASSQVRRGTEAFF. The CDR3 bases are TGTGCCAGCAGCCAAGTCCGGCGAGGCACTGAAGCTTTCTTT. The full variable domain, rest sourced from reference TRBV14 and TRBJ1-1, is EAGVTQFPSHSVIEKGQTVTLRCDPISGHDNLYWYRRVMGKEIKFLLHFVKESKQDESGMPNNRFLAERTGGTYSTLKVQPAELEDSGVYFCASSQVRRGTEAFFGQGTRLTVV.

This clone qualifies as medium-sized. Other DNA sequences in the sample encode the same CDR3. V usage is TRBV9 and J usage is TRBJ2-1; D is unresolved. The CDR3 consists of 15 residues. Germline CDR1 reads SGDLS; CDR2 reads YYNGEE. V lost 0 bases and J lost 5, with 12 bases in between. In DNA, the CDR3 is TGTGCCAGCAGCGTAGGTGGCAGCGCGAACAATGAGCAGTTCTTC. Protein product: CASSVGGSANNEQFF. The variable domain in full, with the rest retrieved from reference TRBV9 and TRBJ2-1, is DSGVTQTPKHLITATGQRVTLRCSPRSGDLSVYWYQQSLDQGLQFLIQYYNGEERAKGNILERFSAQQFPDLHSELNLSSLELGDSALYFCASSVGGSANNEQFFGPGTRLTVL.